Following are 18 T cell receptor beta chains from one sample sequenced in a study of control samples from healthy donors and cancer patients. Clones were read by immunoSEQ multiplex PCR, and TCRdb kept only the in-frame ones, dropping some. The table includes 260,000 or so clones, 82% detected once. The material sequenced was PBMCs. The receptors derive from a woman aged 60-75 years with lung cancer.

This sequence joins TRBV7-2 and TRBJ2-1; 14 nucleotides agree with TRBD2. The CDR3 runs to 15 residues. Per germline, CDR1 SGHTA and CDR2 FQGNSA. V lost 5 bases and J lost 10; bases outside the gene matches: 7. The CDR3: CASSPGLAGGTEQFF. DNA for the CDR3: TGTGCCAGCAGCCCCGGACTAGCGGGAGGTACCGAGCAGTTCTTC.

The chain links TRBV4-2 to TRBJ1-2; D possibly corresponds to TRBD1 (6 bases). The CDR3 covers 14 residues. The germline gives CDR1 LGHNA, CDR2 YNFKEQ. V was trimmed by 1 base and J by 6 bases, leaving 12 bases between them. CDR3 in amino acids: CASSQGMAGDGYTF. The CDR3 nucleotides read TGTGCCAGCAGCCAAGGAATGGCAGGGGATGGCTACACCTTC.

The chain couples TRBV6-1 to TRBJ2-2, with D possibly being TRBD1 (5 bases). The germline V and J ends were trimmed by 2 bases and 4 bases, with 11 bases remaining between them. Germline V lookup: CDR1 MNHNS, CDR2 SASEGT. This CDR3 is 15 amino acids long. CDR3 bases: TGTGCCAGCAGTGAATTTAGGGGTACCACCGGGGAGCTGTTTTTT. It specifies CASSEFRGTTGELFF.

The CDR3 sequence is CASSAPQGRGRTEAFF. The CDR3 DNA reads TGTGCCAGCAGCGCCCCTCAGGGCAGGGGGCGTACTGAAGCTTTCTTT. J is TRBJ1-1 and V is TRBV9; TRBD1 agrees at 8 bases. The CDR3 sequence is 16 residues long. CDR1 and CDR2 from the germline V gene are SGDLS and YYNGEE. Unmatched junction bases numbered 12, after V lost 3 bases and J lost 5 bases.

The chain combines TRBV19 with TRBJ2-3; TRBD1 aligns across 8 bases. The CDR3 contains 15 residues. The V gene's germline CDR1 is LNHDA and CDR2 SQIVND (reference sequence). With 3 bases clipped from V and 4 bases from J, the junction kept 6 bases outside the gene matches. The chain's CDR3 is CASSIGQGRADTQYF. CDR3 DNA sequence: TGTGCCAGTAGTATTGGACAGGGTAGGGCAGATACGCAGTATTTT.

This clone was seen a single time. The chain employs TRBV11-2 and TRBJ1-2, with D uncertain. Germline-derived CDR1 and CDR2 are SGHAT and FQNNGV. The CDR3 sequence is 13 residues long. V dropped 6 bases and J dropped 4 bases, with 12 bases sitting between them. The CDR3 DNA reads TGTGCCAGCAGACAAGGGATTTTCTATGGCTACACCTTC. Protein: CASRQGIFYGYTF.

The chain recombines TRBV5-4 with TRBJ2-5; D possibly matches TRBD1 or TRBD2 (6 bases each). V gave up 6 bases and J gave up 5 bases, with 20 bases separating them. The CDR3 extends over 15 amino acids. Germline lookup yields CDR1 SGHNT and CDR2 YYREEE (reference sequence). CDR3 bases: TGTGCCAGCACCTTTGGAGGGGGAAACTTGGAGACCCAGTACTTC. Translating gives CASTFGGGNLETQYF.

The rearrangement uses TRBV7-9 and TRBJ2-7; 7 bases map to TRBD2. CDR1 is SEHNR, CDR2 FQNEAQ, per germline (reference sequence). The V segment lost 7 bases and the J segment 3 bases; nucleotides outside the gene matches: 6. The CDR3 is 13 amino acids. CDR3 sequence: CASTIAGDYEQYF. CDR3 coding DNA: TGTGCCAGCACCATAGCGGGCGACTACGAGCAGTACTTC.

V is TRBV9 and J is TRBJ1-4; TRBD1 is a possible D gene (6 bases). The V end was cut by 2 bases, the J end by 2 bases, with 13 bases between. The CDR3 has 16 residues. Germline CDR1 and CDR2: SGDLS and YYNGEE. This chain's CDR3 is CASSVTSGETNEKLFF. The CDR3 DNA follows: TGTGCCAGCAGCGTTACCTCAGGGGAGACTAATGAAAAACTGTTTTTT.

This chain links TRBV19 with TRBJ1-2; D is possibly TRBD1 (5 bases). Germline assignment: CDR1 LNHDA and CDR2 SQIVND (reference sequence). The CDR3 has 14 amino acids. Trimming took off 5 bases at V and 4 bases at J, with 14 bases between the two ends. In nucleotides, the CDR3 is TGTGCCAGTAGTCCCAAGGGGCAACTCTATGGCTACACCTTC. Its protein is CASSPKGQLYGYTF.

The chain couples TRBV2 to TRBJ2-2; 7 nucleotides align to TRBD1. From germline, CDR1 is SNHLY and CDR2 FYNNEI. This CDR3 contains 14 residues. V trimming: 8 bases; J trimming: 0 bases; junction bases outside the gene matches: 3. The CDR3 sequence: CASLGQANTGELFF. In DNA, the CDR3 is TGTGCCAGCTTAGGACAGGCGAACACCGGGGAGCTGTTTTTT.

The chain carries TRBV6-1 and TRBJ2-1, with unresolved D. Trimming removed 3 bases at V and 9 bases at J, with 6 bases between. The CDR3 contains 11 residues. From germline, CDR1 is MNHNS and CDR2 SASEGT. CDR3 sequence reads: CASSENTEQFF. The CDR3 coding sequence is TGTGCCAGCAGTGAGAATACTGAGCAGTTCTTC.

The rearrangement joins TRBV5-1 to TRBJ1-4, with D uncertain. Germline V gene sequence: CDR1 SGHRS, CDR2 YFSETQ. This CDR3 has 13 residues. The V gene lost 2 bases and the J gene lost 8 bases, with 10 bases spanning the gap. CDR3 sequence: CASSFSPVEKLFF. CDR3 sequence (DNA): TGCGCCAGCAGCTTTTCCCCGGTGGAAAAACTGTTTTTT.

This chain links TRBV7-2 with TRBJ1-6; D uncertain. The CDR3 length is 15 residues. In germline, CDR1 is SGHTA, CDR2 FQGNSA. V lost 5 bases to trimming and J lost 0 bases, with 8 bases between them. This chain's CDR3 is CASSPRSSYNSPLHF. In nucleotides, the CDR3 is TGTGCCAGCAGCCCGAGAAGCTCCTATAATTCACCCCTCCACTTT.

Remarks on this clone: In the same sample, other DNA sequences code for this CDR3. The CDR3 here is CASSLGQGGNSPLHF. The CDR3 DNA sequence: TGTGCCAGCAGCCTGGGACAGGGCGGGAATTCACCCCTCCACTTT. V gene TRBV7-9 combines with J gene TRBJ1-6, with 9 bases lining up with TRBD1. Trimming took 5 bases from V and 7 from J; bases not matched to a gene: 6. The CDR3 contains 15 residues. Germline CDR1 is SEHNR and CDR2 is FQNEAQ (reference sequence). Full variable domain (remainder filled in from reference TRBV7-9 and TRBJ1-6): DTGVSQNPRHKITKRGQNVTFRCDPISEHNRLYWYRQTLGQGPEFLTYFQNEAQLEKSRLLSDRFSAERPKGSFSTLEIQRTEQGDSAMYLCASSLGQGGNSPLHFGNGTRLTVT.

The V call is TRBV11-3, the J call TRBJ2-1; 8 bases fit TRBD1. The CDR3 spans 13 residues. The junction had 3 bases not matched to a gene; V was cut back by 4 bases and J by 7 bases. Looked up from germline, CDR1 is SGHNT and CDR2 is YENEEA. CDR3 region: CASSWGQANEQFF. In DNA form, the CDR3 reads TGTGCCAGCAGCTGGGGACAGGCAAATGAGCAGTTCTTC.

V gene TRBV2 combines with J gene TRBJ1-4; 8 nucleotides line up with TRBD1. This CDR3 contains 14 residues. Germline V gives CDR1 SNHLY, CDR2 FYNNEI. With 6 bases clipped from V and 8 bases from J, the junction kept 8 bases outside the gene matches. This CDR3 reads CASRARGLREKLFF. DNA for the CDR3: TGTGCCAGCAGGGCCAGGGGGCTTCGAGAAAAACTGTTTTTT.

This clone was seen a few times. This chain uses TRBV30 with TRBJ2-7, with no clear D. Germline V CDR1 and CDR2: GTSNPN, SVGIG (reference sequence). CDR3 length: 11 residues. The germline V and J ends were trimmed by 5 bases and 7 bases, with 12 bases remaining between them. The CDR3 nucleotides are TGTGCCTGGGCATTGGTAGGGGAGCAGTACTTC. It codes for CAWALVGEQYF.